The 28 T cell receptor beta chains reported below all come from one sample, sequenced in a study of T cell repertoires in cytomegalovirus infection. Each CDR3 protein gets one entry after TCRdb re-called the reads with MiXCR. This repertoire shows 480,000 or so distinct CDR3 sequences, approximately 11% found once; its top ten account for more than 8.5%. Sequencing used PBMCs. These receptors all stem from a human donor in good health (CMV status not recorded). Some clones in this sample may be carry-over from other donors' samples.

V usage is TRBV7-3 and J usage is TRBJ2-3; 7 bases fit TRBD1. After removal of 0 bases from V and 4 bases from J, the junction contained 4 bases not matched to a gene. The CDR3 consists of 15 residues. CDR1 is SGHTA, CDR2 FQGTGA, per germline. The CDR3: CASSLTGGASDTQYF. CDR3 DNA sequence: TGTGCCAGCAGCTTAACAGGGGGCGCATCAGATACGCAGTATTTT.

This clonotype was detected ten times or more. V gene TRBV3-1 combines with J gene TRBJ1-5, with D maybe TRBD1 (5 bases). The CDR3 is 17 amino acids. The V gene's germline CDR1 is LGHDT and CDR2 YNNKEL (reference sequence). Trimming left V 2 bases short and J 3 bases short, with 17 bases between. The CDR3 reads CASSQTITGRPNQPQHF. The CDR3 DNA follows: TGTGCCAGCAGCCAAACGATTACAGGTCGCCCCAATCAGCCCCAGCATTTT.

This clonotype appeared a few times. CDR3 in amino acids: CASSLGVGAGYGYTF. The CDR3 DNA reads TGCGCCAGCAGCTTGGGGGTCGGGGCAGGCTATGGCTACACCTTC. This chain links TRBV5-1 with TRBJ1-2; D perhaps matches TRBD1 (5 bases). The CDR3 is 15 residues long. Per the germline V gene, CDR1 is SGHRS and CDR2 is YFSETQ. With 0 bases removed from V and 4 bases from J, the gap between germline ends came to 13 bases.

The V call is TRBV7-9, the J call TRBJ2-1; D is perhaps TRBD1 (6 bases). Trimming left V 1 base short and J 6 bases short, with 13 bases between. This CDR3 region has 15 residues. In germline, CDR1 is SEHNR, CDR2 FQNEAQ (reference sequence). DNA of the CDR3: TGTGCCAGCAGCTTAGTTGGGCAGGGGAGCAATGAGCAGTTCTTC. As protein: CASSLVGQGSNEQFF.

A word on this clonotype: This CDR3 is missing its conserved last phenylalanine or tryptophan, likely due to a read error. This chain uses TRBV5-1 with TRBJ2-1, with D maybe TRBD2 (5 bases). Between the trimmed V and J ends, which lost 4 bases and 0 bases, there was a span of 17 bases. Germline CDR1 SGHRS, CDR2 YFSETQ. The CDR3 covers 17 residues. CDR3 coding DNA: TGCGCCAGCAGCCCCTTATATGGGAGTAGCTCCTACAATGAGCAGTTCTTG. It yields the protein CASSPLYGSSSYNEQFL.

This clonotype was picked up many times. The rearrangement links TRBV7-3 to TRBJ2-2; D unresolved. The germline gives CDR1 SGHTA, CDR2 FQGTGA. This CDR3 has 12 amino acids. The V end lost 2 bases, the J end lost 6 bases, and 4 bases lay between the germline ends. The CDR3 loop reads CASSLSSGELFF. The CDR3 nucleotides are TGTGCCAGCAGCTTATCATCCGGGGAGCTGTTTTTT.

This clonotype was recorded many times. The chain links TRBV6-6 to TRBJ1-5; D gene uncertain. The V gene's germline CDR1 is MNHNY and CDR2 SVGAGI (reference sequence). The V and J ends lost 5 bases and 2 bases respectively, with 19 bases between them. CDR3 length equals 17 residues. The CDR3 nucleotides read TGTGCCAGCAGTCCGCACCCTCCGGCGGTACGCAATCAGCCCCAGCATTTT. It encodes CASSPHPPAVRNQPQHF.

This clonotype was seen at least ten times. This chain joins TRBV19 and TRBJ2-2; the match to TRBD2 covers 12 bases. This CDR3 is built from 16 residues. Losses at the gene ends were 6 bases for V and 5 bases for J; bases not matched to a gene: 7. Germline V gives CDR1 LNHDA, CDR2 SQIVND (reference sequence). CDR3 bases: TGTGCCAGTAGGACTAGCGGGAGAGGGACGACCGGGGAGCTGTTTTTT. Protein sequence: CASRTSGRGTTGELFF.

This clonotype was observed at least ten times. CDR3: CASTPRVSAYNEQFF. In nucleotides, the CDR3 is TGTGCCAGCACCCCAAGGGTGTCCGCCTACAATGAGCAGTTCTTC. This chain links TRBV5-8 with TRBJ2-1; no firm D call. The V end lost 6 bases, the J end lost 2 bases, and 15 bases lay between the germline ends. Germline values: CDR1 SGHTS, CDR2 YDEGEE. The CDR3 has 15 residues.

In this sample, this clonotype turned up many times. The chain carries TRBV28 and TRBJ2-5; 7 bases align to TRBD2. CDR1 is MDHEN, CDR2 SYDVKM, per germline. Trimming took 4 bases from V and 2 from J; bases not matched to a gene: 7. The CDR3 totals 15 residues. CDR3 in amino acids: CASSSRSGGQETQYF. CDR3 sequence (DNA): TGTGCCAGCAGTTCCCGGTCCGGGGGGCAAGAGACCCAGTACTTC.

This clonotype was counted between two and nine times. The chain combines TRBV4-2 with TRBJ1-4, with TRBD1 identical over 7 bases. Per the germline V gene, CDR1 is LGHNA and CDR2 is YNFKEQ. V lost 0 bases, J lost 6 bases, and 7 bases stayed unmatched. The CDR3 extends over 16 amino acids. CDR3 sequence reads: CASSQDRRQGDEKLFF. CDR3 nucleotides: TGTGCCAGCAGCCAAGATCGTCGACAGGGAGATGAAAAACTGTTTTTT.

The chain employs TRBV13 and TRBJ2-5; unclear D gene. Trimming took off 7 bases at V and 2 bases at J, with 8 bases between the two ends. Germline CDR1 is PRHDT and CDR2 is FYEKMQ (reference sequence). The CDR3 loop spans 12 amino acids. CDR3 in amino acids: CASTSRQETQYF. The CDR3 bases are TGTGCCAGCACGTCCAGGCAAGAGACCCAGTACTTC.

Only a few counts were recorded for this clonotype. This chain uses TRBV12-3 or TRBV12-4 with TRBJ1-2, with D unclear. The V end was cut by 10 bases, the J end by 4 bases, with 19 bases between. The CDR3 spans 14 residues. Written as DNA, the CDR3 is TGTGCCACCAAAACTAGGCAGAGTGTCTATGGCTACACCTTC. It codes for CATKTRQSVYGYTF.

This clonotype was detected many times. The chain carries TRBV23-1 and TRBJ1-1; D gene ambiguous. TRBV23-1 is filed as an ORF, its function uncertain. Between the trimmed V and J ends, which lost 4 bases and 1 base, there was a span of 10 bases. The CDR3 consists of 14 residues. CDR3 region: CASSPLRGNTEAFF. The CDR3, as DNA: TGCGCCAGCAGTCCTCTCCGCGGGAACACTGAAGCTTTCTTT.

This clonotype showed up many times. This chain joins TRBV4-2 and TRBJ2-7; 12 positions match TRBD2. CDR3 length equals 21 residues. The junction had 23 bases not matched to a gene; V was cut back by 4 bases and J by 4 bases. Germline V CDR1 and CDR2: LGHNA, YNFKEQ. CDR3 in DNA: TGTGCCAGCAGCCCTGTTAGGCGGGGTGCAGGACTAGCGGGAACGCTTTACGAGCAGTACTTC. Translated: CASSPVRRGAGLAGTLYEQYF.

This clonotype has at least ten counts. This chain links TRBV4-1 with TRBJ1-4, with D unresolved. V was shortened by 5 bases and J by 3 bases, with 10 bases between the two germline ends. Germline assignment: CDR1 MGHRA and CDR2 YSYEKL. The CDR3 is 14 amino acids. CDR3 amino acids: CASSEGLANEKLFF. The CDR3 DNA sequence: TGCGCCAGCAGCGAGGGATTAGCTAATGAAAAACTGTTTTTT.

In its sample, this clonotype was seen many times. This rearrangement joins TRBV7-8 to TRBJ2-6; D unresolved. CDR1 and CDR2 (germline): SGHVS, FQNEAQ. This CDR3 spans 19 amino acids. The V end was cut by 7 bases, the J end by 0 bases, with 22 bases between. The CDR3 DNA sequence: TGTGCCAGCAACCGAGGCTGGGCAGCTCCTTACTCTGGGGCCAACGTCCTGACTTTC. It encodes CASNRGWAAPYSGANVLTF.

This clonotype was detected many times. The J gene is TRBJ2-1, the V gene TRBV19, with 9 bases identical to TRBD1. Unmatched junction bases numbered 5, after V lost 5 bases and J lost 6 bases. The CDR3 loop spans 14 amino acids. Germline values: CDR1 LNHDA, CDR2 SQIVND (reference sequence). This chain's CDR3 is CASSWGTGTNEQFF. CDR3 bases: TGTGCCAGTAGTTGGGGGACAGGGACCAATGAGCAGTTCTTC.

This clonotype was found a few times. The chain recombines TRBV12-3 or TRBV12-4 with TRBJ2-1; D remains unclear. With 6 bases removed from V and 7 bases from J, the gap between germline ends came to 13 bases. CDR3 length equals 13 residues. The chain's CDR3 is CASSLLQTNEQFF. The DNA for the CDR3 is TGTGCCAGCAGCCTCCTCCAAACTAATGAGCAGTTCTTC.

This clonotype was seen many times. CDR3 DNA sequence: TGCAGTGCTAGTGTGGACAGGGGGTTAGGTGGCTACACCTTC. Encoded protein: CSASVDRGLGGYTF. V and J are TRBV20-1 and TRBJ1-2; TRBD1 aligns across 10 bases. Germline V gene lookup returns CDR1 DFQATT and CDR2 SNEGSKA (reference sequence). The J segment lost 7 bases and the V segment lost 3 bases, leaving 8 bases of the junction unmatched. The CDR3 contains 14 residues.

This clonotype showed up many times. CDR3 sequence: CASSLGMVTDTQYF. In DNA form, the CDR3 reads TGTGCCAGCAGCTTAGGAATGGTCACAGATACGCAGTATTTT. The gene calls are TRBV7-2 and TRBJ2-3; D remains unclear. The V and J ends lost 1 base and 2 bases respectively, with 7 bases between them. The CDR3 is made up of 14 amino acids. Germline assignment: CDR1 SGHTA and CDR2 FQGNSA.

The rearrangement joins TRBV7-2 to TRBJ1-6; 7 bases are shared with TRBD1. Per germline, CDR1 SGHTA and CDR2 FQGNSA. There are 19 residues in the CDR3. J lost 1 base, V lost 4 bases, and 13 bases had no gene match. The CDR3 loop reads CASSSALRDSTSYNSPLHF. Here the CDR3 DNA reads TGTGCCAGCAGCTCAGCACTCAGGGACAGTACGTCCTATAATTCACCCCTCCACTTT.

V is TRBV19 and J is TRBJ2-1, with 8 bases identical to TRBD2. V shed 9 bases and J 8 bases; nucleotides not matched to a gene: 15. CDR1 is LNHDA and CDR2 is SQIVND in the germline V gene (reference sequence). There are 15 residues in the CDR3. CDR3 protein: CARFTYRGGAHEQFF. The DNA for the CDR3 is TGTGCCAGATTCACCTATCGGGGGGGGGCCCATGAGCAGTTCTTC.

At least ten counts were recorded for this clonotype. In DNA form, the CDR3 reads TGTGCCAGCAGCGCCGGGACAGCCGCCACCGGGGAGCTGTTTTTT. It translates to CASSAGTAATGELFF. The V gene is TRBV6-1, the J gene TRBJ2-2; TRBD1 matches 7 bases. CDR1 is MNHNS, CDR2 SASEGT, per germline. The trim removed 6 bases at V and 4 bases at J, leaving 8 bases unmatched. This CDR3 region has 15 residues.

The table lists this clonotype with many counts. DNA for the CDR3: TGTGCCAGCAGCTTAGGGCCAGGCCGAAGTTCTCAAGAGACCCAGTACTTC. This sequence encodes CASSLGPGRSSQETQYF. The chain joins TRBV7-9 to TRBJ2-5; D is undetermined. Germline V gives CDR1 SEHNR, CDR2 FQNEAQ (reference sequence). Trimming took 1 base from V and 2 from J, leaving 17 bases between them. The CDR3 extends over 17 amino acids.

This clonotype was seen many times. This rearrangement joins TRBV25-1 to TRBJ2-4; D is possibly TRBD1 (5 bases). Germline-derived CDR1 and CDR2 are MGHDK and SYGVNS. V gave up 1 base and J gave up 15 bases, with 13 bases separating them. This CDR3 is built from 12 residues. The CDR3 sequence: CASSELGRVLYF. CDR3 DNA: TGTGCCAGCAGTGAATTGGGCAGGGTACTGTACTTC.

This clonotype was seen more than once but under ten times. CDR3 bases: TGTGCCAGTAGTGGTCGGGACAGGAACACTGAAGCTTTCTTT. Its translation: CASSGRDRNTEAFF. This chain joins TRBV19 and TRBJ1-1; 7 bases agree with TRBD1. V was clipped by 5 bases and J by 1 base; unmatched bases: 4. The CDR3 extends over 14 amino acids. Germline-derived CDR1 and CDR2 are LNHDA and SQIVND (reference sequence).

This clonotype came up a few times. The J gene is TRBJ2-7, the V gene TRBV20-1; D call uncertain. The CDR3 has 12 amino acids. CDR1 and CDR2 (germline): DFQATT, SNEGSKA (reference sequence). V was trimmed by 1 base and J by 11 bases, leaving 15 bases between them. This CDR3 is CSARGQLAVEYF. CDR3 DNA sequence: TGCAGTGCTAGAGGTCAGTTGGCAGTGGAGTACTTC.